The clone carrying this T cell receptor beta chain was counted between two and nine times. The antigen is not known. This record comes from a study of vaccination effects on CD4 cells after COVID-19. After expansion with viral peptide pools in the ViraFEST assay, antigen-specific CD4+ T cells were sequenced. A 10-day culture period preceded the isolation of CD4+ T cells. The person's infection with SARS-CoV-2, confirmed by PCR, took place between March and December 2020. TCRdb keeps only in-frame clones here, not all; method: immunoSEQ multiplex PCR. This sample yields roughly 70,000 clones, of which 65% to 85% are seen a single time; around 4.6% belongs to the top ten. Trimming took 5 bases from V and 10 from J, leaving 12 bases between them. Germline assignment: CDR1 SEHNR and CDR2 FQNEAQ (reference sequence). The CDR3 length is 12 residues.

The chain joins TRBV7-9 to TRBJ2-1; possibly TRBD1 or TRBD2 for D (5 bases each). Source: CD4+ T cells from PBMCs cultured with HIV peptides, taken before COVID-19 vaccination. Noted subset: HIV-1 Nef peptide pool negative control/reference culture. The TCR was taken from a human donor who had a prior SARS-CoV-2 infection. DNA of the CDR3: TGTGCCAGCAGCCCCGAGGGGCGCGAGCAGTTCTTC. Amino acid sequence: CASSPEGREQFF.